This T cell receptor (beta chain) derives from a study of blood T cells in healthy people across ages. Study-wide results and caveats: It was held that diversity estimates obtained from one million T cells represented underestimates. In the absence of known donor CMV status, changes in expanded clonotypes were possibly confounded.

For this clonotype: Its specificity is unknown.

CDR1 is SGHRS and CDR2 is YFSETQ in the germline V gene. V lost 2 bases, J lost 6 bases, and 14 bases stayed unmatched. The CDR3 is made up of 17 amino acids. A second PCR, run for roughly 7 to 11 cycles, used a sample-barcoded 5' primer plus a J-beta primer mix. TCRdb re-analysed the 5' RACE reads in MiXCR, keeping a single row per CDR3 protein. This sample has some 1.5 million distinct CDR3 sequences, with roughly 30% found just once. The receptor comes from a woman in her twenties or thirties in good health. Material for sequencing was blood. The chain joins TRBV5-1 to TRBJ1-1; 9 bases map to TRBD1. The CDR3 loop is CASSFGGTGQGESEAFF. In DNA form, the CDR3 reads TGCGCCAGCAGCTTCGGGGGGACAGGGCAGGGGGAATCTGAAGCTTTCTTT.